This TCR beta chain was profiled in a study of T cells in localized non-small cell lung cancer. General study results and limits: There was an association of higher blood T cell density with longer overall survival. Heterogeneity remains possible, as sequencing covered one tumor region only. Median detection of top 100 tumor clones in adjacent lung was around 60 clones. In uninvolved adjacent lung, T cell clonality reached its highest value, exceeding tumor.

Concerning this clone itself: Its antigen is as yet unknown.

The table came from immunoSEQ multiplex PCR; TCRdb's copy has only in-frame clones and leaves some out. The table has 10,000 to 15,000 clones, approximately 88% seen once. The sample in question was peripheral blood, obtained before any cancer treatment. The TCR was taken from a male donor older than 55 with stage I squamous cell lung carcinoma.

CDR3 DNA: TGTGCCAGCAGTTCCCCGGCCCAGGGCCGTAATGAAAAACTGTTTTTT. Amino acid sequence: CASSSPAQGRNEKLFF. The chain has TRBV28 and TRBJ1-4; D may be TRBD1 (5 bases). The CDR3 length is 16 residues. V lost 4 bases to trimming and J lost 4 bases, with 16 bases between them. Germline V CDR1 and CDR2: MDHEN, SYDVKM.